This entry describes one TCR beta chain. Its antigen is not known. Profiling relied on immunoSEQ multiplex PCR, and the TCRdb table lists in-frame clones only, not all of them. Of 200,000 or so clones in the sample, around nine tenths were seen once. The data were taken from a study of cytomegalovirus exposure and HLA in healthy donors. Study results and caveats: Both high specificity and high sensitivity reportedly marked the classifier's diagnosis of cytomegalovirus status. Cytomegalovirus association was assigned to approximately 160 TCR beta chains. Clusters of TCRs from the first cohort tended to co-occur in the roughly 120 validation repertoires (as a later analysis found).

Germline-derived CDR1 and CDR2 are SGHRS and YFSETQ. CDR3 length: 13 amino acids. Between the trimmed V and J ends, which lost 2 bases and 0 bases, there was a span of 6 bases. This receptor was obtained from a woman under 30 in good health and CMV-seronegative. The sequenced material came from PBMCs. The chain uses TRBV5-1 and TRBJ2-7; weak D call: TRBD1 (5 bases). CDR3 region: CASSFDSSYEQYF. For the CDR3, the DNA is TGCGCCAGCAGCTTCGACAGCTCCTACGAGCAGTACTTC.